The present entry profiles one T cell receptor (beta chain) with its context. After removal of 5 bases from V and 5 bases from J, the junction contained 8 bases not matched to a gene. Germline assignment: CDR1 SGHTA and CDR2 FQGNSA. CDR3 length equals 14 residues. Time point in this sample: time of PML onset. T3 blood samples were collected at the time of PML onset. Sequencing was performed with immunoSEQ multiplex PCR; in TCRdb, only in-frame clones are kept and a portion is missing. The sample contains fewer than 35,000 clones, over 75% of which appear only once. This record belongs to a study of multiple sclerosis patients with progressive multifocal leukoencephalopathy.

The sequenced sample was PBMCs, obtained from a patient treated with natalizumab. The sequence derives from a human donor with progressive multifocal leukoencephalopathy. This chain joins TRBV7-2 and TRBJ1-1; TRBD1 matches at 7 bases. CDR3 residues: CASSPHRGGTEAFF. Written as DNA, the CDR3 is TGTGCCAGCAGCCCGCACAGGGGAGGGACTGAAGCTTTCTTT.